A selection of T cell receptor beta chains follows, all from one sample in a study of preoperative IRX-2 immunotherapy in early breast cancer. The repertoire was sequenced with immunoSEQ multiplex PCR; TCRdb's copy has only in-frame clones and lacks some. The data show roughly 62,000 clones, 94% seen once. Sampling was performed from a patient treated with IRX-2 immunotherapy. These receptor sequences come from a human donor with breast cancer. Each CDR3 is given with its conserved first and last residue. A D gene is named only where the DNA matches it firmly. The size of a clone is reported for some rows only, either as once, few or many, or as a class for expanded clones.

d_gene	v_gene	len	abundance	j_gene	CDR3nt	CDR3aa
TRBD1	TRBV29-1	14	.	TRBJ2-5	TGCAGCGTCGACGGGACAGGGGTTGTAGAGACCCAGTACTTC	CSVDGTGVVETQYF
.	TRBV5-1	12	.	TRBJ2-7	TGCGCCAGCAGCTTGGATGCGGTTGGGCAGTACTTC	CASSLDAVGQYF
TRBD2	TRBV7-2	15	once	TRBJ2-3	TGTGCCAGCACCCTAATGGCGGGAGGGCGGTATACGCAGTATTTT	CASTLMAGGRYTQYF
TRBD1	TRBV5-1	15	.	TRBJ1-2	TGCGCCAGCAGCATAACCGGGACAGGGGTAGGGGGCTACACCTTC	CASSITGTGVGGYTF
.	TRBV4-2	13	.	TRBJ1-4	TGTGCCAGCAGCCAAGCAGGGAATGAAAAACTGTTTTTT	CASSQAGNEKLFF
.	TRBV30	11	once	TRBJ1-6	TGTGCCTGGGGCGACCCTTCACCCCTCCACTTT	CAWGDPSPLHF
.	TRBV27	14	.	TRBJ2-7	TGTGCCAGCAGCCATAACAGGGGAGGGAACGAGCAGTACTTC	CASSHNRGGNEQYF
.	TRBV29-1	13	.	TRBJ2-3	TGCAGCGCCGCTCCGGGGGGCACAGATACGCAGTATTTT	CSAAPGGTDTQYF
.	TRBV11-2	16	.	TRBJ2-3	TGTGCCAGCAGCCCAGGGGTTCACTCTAGCACAGATACGCAGTATTTT	CASSPGVHSSTDTQYF
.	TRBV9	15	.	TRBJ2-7	TGTGCCAGCAGCGTAGCTTTTTGGCCAACCTACGAGCAGTACTTC	CASSVAFWPTYEQYF